The 21 T cell receptor beta chains given below trace back to one sample, sequenced in a study of blood T cell repertoires in COVID-19. Sequencing used immunoSEQ multiplex PCR; TCRdb keeps in-frame clones, though not all of them. The table includes 100,000 to 150,000 clones, 55% to 70% detected once. What was sequenced was peripheral blood. These receptors were taken from a woman aged 65 to 85 with acute or convalescent COVID-19.

This clone was seen a few times. The V gene is TRBV9, the J gene TRBJ2-5; D is perhaps TRBD1 (6 bases). The CDR3 runs 15 residues. Germline CDR1 SGDLS, CDR2 YYNGEE. V was cut by 0 bases and J by 4 bases, with 13 bases left in between. The CDR3, as DNA: TGTGCCAGCAGCGTAGAGGGGGTCGCGACAGAGACCCAGTACTTC. Residues: CASSVEGVATETQYF. The entire variable domain, with the rest obtained from reference TRBV9 and TRBJ2-5, is as follows: DSGVTQTPKHLITATGQRVTLRCSPRSGDLSVYWYQQSLDQGLQFLIQYYNGEERAKGNILERFSAQQFPDLHSELNLSSLELGDSALYFCASSVEGVATETQYFGPGTRLLVL.

The chain uses TRBV12-3 or TRBV12-4 and TRBJ2-1, with D uncertain. This CDR3 has 12 residues. V gave up 5 bases and J gave up 2 bases, with 4 bases separating them. CDR3 sequence reads: CASSPTYNEQFF. CDR3 coding DNA: TGTGCCAGCAGTCCCACCTACAATGAGCAGTTCTTC.

The CDR3 sequence: CASSPPGLAISYEQYF. CDR3 DNA: TGTGCCAGCAGCCCCCCGGGACTAGCAATTTCCTACGAGCAGTACTTC. The chain is built from TRBV7-9 and TRBJ2-7; TRBD2 agrees at 9 bases. Germline CDR1 and CDR2: SEHNR and FQNEAQ (reference sequence). V shed 5 bases, J shed 1 base, and the junction held 9 bases outside the gene matches. The CDR3 contains 16 residues. Supplemented by reference TRBV7-9 and TRBJ2-7, the full variable domain reads DTGVSQNPRHKITKRGQNVTFRCDPISEHNRLYWYRQTLGQGPEFLTYFQNEAQLEKSRLLSDRFSAERPKGSFSTLEIQRTEQGDSAMYLCASSPPGLAISYEQYFGPGTRLTVT.

The V call is TRBV4-1, the J call TRBJ1-1; no clear D gene. Trimming took 0 bases from V and 4 from J, leaving 9 bases between them. Germline CDR1 reads MGHRA; CDR2 reads YSYEKL. The CDR3 consists of 14 residues. CDR3: CASSQDHGITEAFF. Here the CDR3 DNA reads TGCGCCAGCAGCCAAGACCACGGGATCACTGAAGCTTTCTTT.

The chain uses TRBV27 and TRBJ2-6; weak D call: TRBD1 (6 bases). V was cut by 9 bases and J by 0 bases, with 12 bases left in between. This CDR3 is built from 15 residues. Germline V lookup: CDR1 MNHEY, CDR2 SMNVEV (reference sequence). In nucleotides, the CDR3 is TGTGCCAGTATGACAGGCCACTCTGGGGCCAACGTCCTGACTTTC. Translating gives CASMTGHSGANVLTF.

The chain has TRBV25-1 and TRBJ2-7, with a tentative D call TRBD2 (5 bases). The CDR3 runs to 16 residues. From germline, CDR1 is MGHDK and CDR2 SYGVNS. The V end was cut by 6 bases, the J end by 2 bases, with 20 bases between. CDR3 sequence: CASRPSGLQTPYEQYF. CDR3 coding DNA: TGTGCCAGCAGGCCTAGTGGACTCCAAACTCCCTACGAGCAGTACTTC.

The rearrangement joins TRBV5-1 to TRBJ1-2; D might be TRBD1 (6 bases). This CDR3 comprises 17 residues. Germline V gene lookup returns CDR1 SGHRS and CDR2 YFSETQ. With 1 base removed from V and 4 bases from J, the gap between germline ends came to 20 bases. CDR3 coding DNA: TGCGCCAGCAGCTTGAACTCGGCGACAGGTCTAGGCTATGGCTACACCTTC. Translated: CASSLNSATGLGYGYTF.

This chain joins TRBV4-2 and TRBJ1-1; D possibly corresponds to TRBD1 (5 bases). Trimming cost V 1 base and J 2 bases, with 8 bases left between them. The CDR3 runs 14 residues. Germline V gene data show CDR1 as LGHNA and CDR2 as YNFKEQ. DNA of the CDR3: TGTGCCAGCAGCCAAGGACAGCGCAACACTGAAGCTTTCTTT. Residues: CASSQGQRNTEAFF.

The chain joins TRBV6-5 to TRBJ1-6; D is uncertain. The CDR3 is 13 amino acids. The ends were cut back, 2 bases at V and 7 bases at J, with 6 bases in the middle. Germline V gene lookup returns CDR1 MNHEY and CDR2 SVGAGI. Written as DNA, the CDR3 is TGTGCCAGCAGTTACGAGGGAAATTCACCCCTCCACTTT. This sequence encodes CASSYEGNSPLHF.

The rearrangement links TRBV15 to TRBJ1-1; 7 positions match TRBD1. In germline, CDR1 is LNHNV, CDR2 YYDKDF (reference sequence). The CDR3 runs to 14 residues. The ends lost 0 bases at V and 4 bases at J; junction bases unmatched: 2. The CDR3 here is CATSRETGVTEAFF. The CDR3 nucleotides read TGTGCCACCAGCAGAGAAACAGGGGTCACTGAAGCTTTCTTT.

The V gene is TRBV11-2, the J gene TRBJ2-3; TRBD2 matches at 9 bases. The germline V gene encodes CDR1 SGHAT and CDR2 FQNNGV. There are 17 residues in the CDR3. The V gene end was trimmed by 3 bases and the J gene end by 9 bases; junction bases not matched to a gene: 16. The CDR3 loop reads CASSLSTGGGAQGTQYF. DNA for the CDR3: TGTGCCAGCAGCTTGAGCACGGGCGGGGGGGCGCAGGGCACGCAGTATTTT.

The rearrangement uses TRBV5-1 and TRBJ1-6; D may be TRBD1 (6 bases). The V end lost 0 bases, the J end lost 7 bases, and 14 bases lay between the germline ends. Per the germline V gene, CDR1 is SGHRS and CDR2 is YFSETQ. The CDR3 covers 16 residues. For the CDR3, the DNA is TGCGCCAGCAGCTTGGGCAACGGGGGGCCGAATTCACCCCTCCACTTT. Protein: CASSLGNGGPNSPLHF. Combining the CDR3 with reference TRBV5-1 and TRBJ1-6 gives the whole variable domain KAGVTQTPRYLIKTRGQQVTLSCSPISGHRSVSWYQQTPGQGLQFLFEYFSETQRNKGNFPGRFSGRQFSNSRSEMNVSTLELGDSALYLCASSLGNGGPNSPLHFGNGTRLTVT.

CDR3 DNA: TGTGCCAGCAGCCCCGGGGGCGGGGGGAGCTACGAGCAGTACTTC. This gives the protein CASSPGGGGSYEQYF. This chain connects TRBV6-5 to TRBJ2-7; 8 bases line up with TRBD2. Looked up from germline, CDR1 is MNHEY and CDR2 is SVGAGI. The CDR3 runs to 15 residues. V shed 6 bases and J 3 bases; nucleotides not matched to a gene: 10.

This sequence joins TRBV28 and TRBJ2-7; perhaps TRBD1 as D (6 bases). CDR3 size: 18 residues. Germline V gives CDR1 MDHEN, CDR2 SYDVKM. V was pared by 6 bases and J by 4 bases, with 28 bases between. For the CDR3, the DNA is TGTGCCAGCAGCACCTTCGCTGGGGCAGGGGCCGATTGGTACGAGCAGTACTTC. As protein: CASSTFAGAGADWYEQYF.

The rearrangement links TRBV10-1 to TRBJ2-3; 7 nucleotides agree with TRBD1. The CDR3 runs to 14 residues. The germline V gene has CDR1 WNHNN and CDR2 SYGVQD (reference sequence). Trimming at V came to 4 bases and at J to 4 bases, leaving 5 bases not matched to a gene. Here the CDR3 reads CASSGRQGSDTQYF. As DNA, the CDR3 is TGCGCCAGCAGTGGACGACAGGGCTCAGATACGCAGTATTTT.

This clone showed up just once. The rearrangement uses TRBV5-4 and TRBJ2-2, with a weak D call TRBD1 (6 bases). The V end lost 4 bases, the J end lost 0 bases, and 13 bases lay between the germline ends. This CDR3 has 16 amino acids. Germline lookup yields CDR1 SGHNT and CDR2 YYREEE (reference sequence). The DNA for the CDR3 is TGTGCCAGCAGCGCCGGGACACTTTCGAACACCGGGGAGCTGTTTTTT. This sequence encodes CASSAGTLSNTGELFF.

The chain recombines TRBV28 with TRBJ2-7; no clear D gene. This CDR3 has 12 amino acids. Germline V CDR1 and CDR2: MDHEN, SYDVKM. Trimming cost V 5 bases and J 0 bases, with 5 bases left between them. Here the CDR3 reads CASSPSSYEQYF. CDR3 nucleotides: TGTGCCAGCAGTCCTAGCTCCTACGAGCAGTACTTC.

This clone was counted between two and nine times. This rearrangement joins TRBV10-1 to TRBJ1-1; TRBD1 is a possible D gene (5 bases). Between the trimmed V and J ends, which lost 2 bases and 1 base, there was a span of 5 bases. The CDR3 has 13 residues. The germline V gene has CDR1 WNHNN and CDR2 SYGVQD (reference sequence). CDR3 nucleotides: TGCGCCAGCAGTGAGGGACAGAACACTGAAGCTTTCTTT. It codes for CASSEGQNTEAFF.

In regard to this clone: Other nucleotide sequences in the sample specify the same CDR3. The V gene is TRBV7-3, the J gene TRBJ1-3; TRBD1 matches 10 bases. V lost 3 bases and J lost 7; bases outside the gene matches: 0. This CDR3 is built from 13 residues. Germline V gene lookup returns CDR1 SGHTA and CDR2 FQGTGA. The CDR3 spells CASSLDRGNTIYF. The CDR3 coding sequence is TGTGCCAGCAGCTTGGACAGGGGGAACACCATATATTTT.

The chain carries TRBV4-1 and TRBJ2-1; 11 nucleotides align to TRBD2. After removal of 2 bases from V and 7 bases from J, the junction contained 7 bases not matched to a gene. Germline assignment: CDR1 MGHRA and CDR2 YSYEKL. The CDR3 covers 16 residues. Here the CDR3 reads CASSQPTSGRNNEQFF. DNA for the CDR3: TGCGCCAGCAGCCAACCTACTAGCGGGAGAAATAATGAGCAGTTCTTC.

The V and J genes are TRBV3-1 (or the pseudogene TRBV3-2) and TRBJ2-7; no clear D gene. The germline CDR1 and CDR2 sequences are LGHDT and YNNKEL (reference sequence). CDR3 length: 14 amino acids. Trimming shortened V by 4 bases and J by 5 bases, and 15 bases separated the two germline ends. The CDR3 reads CASSPDTLNHEQYF. The DNA for the CDR3 is TGTGCCAGCAGCCCCGACACTTTAAACCACGAGCAGTACTTC.